This is a list of T cell receptor beta chains from one sample in a study of blood T cell repertoires in COVID-19. The repertoire was sequenced with immunoSEQ multiplex PCR; TCRdb's copy has only in-frame clones and lacks some. Here the sample spans 220,000 or so clones, roughly 80% being singletons. Sequences were obtained from peripheral blood. The receptors were gathered from a woman aged 30 to 39 who had recovered from COVID-19. Each CDR3 is given with its conserved first and last residue. D genes are given only for firm matches. Expanded clones get a size class; other rows say once, few or many, or leave the size out.

CDR3nt	CDR3aa	d_gene	v_gene	j_gene	abundance
TGTGCCAGCAGTTTCCGGGACAGGGTCTACGAGCAGTACTTC	CASSFRDRVYEQYF	TRBD1	TRBV27	TRBJ2-7	NA
TGTGCCAGCTCATGGGGACGGGAGGGATACAATGAGCAGTTCTTC	CASSWGREGYNEQFF	TRBD2	TRBV18	TRBJ2-1	NA
TGTGCCAGCAGCGTAGCTAGCAGTAACTATGGCTACACCTTC	CASSVASSNYGYTF	NA	TRBV9	TRBJ1-2	few
TGCGCCAGCAGCCTTTCCTCAGGGGGGAATCAGCCCCAGCATTTT	CASSLSSGGNQPQHF	TRBD1	TRBV5-1	TRBJ1-5	NA
TGTGCCAGCAGCTTAGCTGGGGAGGAGTATGCAGCTTTCTTT	CASSLAGEEYAAFF	NA	TRBV7-9	TRBJ1-1	NA
TGTGCCAGCAGCTTGATCGACAAAACAGGGGTCCTGAGGCGGTCGGGGCAGTTCTTC	CASSLIDKTGVLRRSGQFF	TRBD1	TRBV5-6	TRBJ2-1	NA
TGCAGTGCTAGTTCGGGAGCGGGAGAAGAGACCCAGTACTTC	CSASSGAGEETQYF	TRBD2	TRBV20-1	TRBJ2-5	NA
TGTGCCAGCAGTTTCGCAGGGGGGTCCTACAATGAGCAGTTCTTC	CASSFAGGSYNEQFF	NA	TRBV28	TRBJ2-1	few
TGTGCCAGCAGTGGGAGGACTAGCGGGATTACCGGGGAGCTGTTTTTT	CASSGRTSGITGELFF	TRBD2	TRBV25-1	TRBJ2-2	NA
TGCGCCAGCAGCTTGGACAGGGTGGAAGGCTACACCTTC	CASSLDRVEGYTF	NA	TRBV5-1	TRBJ1-2	once
TGTGCCAGCAGCCCGTTGAGCGGGAAGGACTCTTACAATGAGCAGTTCTTC	CASSPLSGKDSYNEQFF	TRBD2	TRBV7-3	TRBJ2-1	NA
TGTGCCAGCAGCCAAAATAGCGGGAATTTGTACGAGCAGTACTTC	CASSQNSGNLYEQYF	TRBD2	TRBV3-1/TRBV3-2	TRBJ2-7	NA
TGTGCCAGCAGTGAGGGGGCCGACACTGAAGCTTTCTTT	CASSEGADTEAFF	NA	TRBV6-1	TRBJ1-1	few
TGTGCCAGCAAGCCCGCGGTATTAGATACGCAGTATTTT	CASKPAVLDTQYF	NA	TRBV6-5	TRBJ2-3	once
TGTGCCAGCAGTTATCTAGCGGGGGCGTACAATGAGCAGTTCTTC	CASSYLAGAYNEQFF	TRBD2	TRBV27	TRBJ2-1	NA
TGTGCCAGCAGTCCCCGGACAGGGACGTTGTGGTGGCAGTTCTTC	CASSPRTGTLWWQFF	TRBD1	TRBV28	TRBJ2-1	NA
TGTGCCAGTAGTATATCAGGGTACGTCGACGAGCAGTACTTC	CASSISGYVDEQYF	NA	TRBV19	TRBJ2-7	NA
TGTGCCAGCGGGTATGAACAGGGAGATACTAACTATGGCTACACCTTC	CASGYEQGDTNYGYTF	NA	TRBV9	TRBJ1-2	NA
TGTGCCAGCAAACCGCAGGTCTCCTACGAGCAGTACTTC	CASKPQVSYEQYF	NA	TRBV11-2	TRBJ2-7	NA
TGTGCCAGCACGCGGGGGGCCTATGGCTACACCTTC	CASTRGAYGYTF	NA	TRBV28	TRBJ1-2	few
TGCGCCAGCAGCTTGAATAAAGAGACCCAGTACTTC	CASSLNKETQYF	NA	TRBV5-1	TRBJ2-5	NA
TGTGCCAGCAGCAAAAGGCTAGCGGGAGTCGCCTACGAGCAGTACTTC	CASSKRLAGVAYEQYF	TRBD2	TRBV7-9	TRBJ2-7	few
TGCAGCGTTGTCTCAGGGGGCTACACCTTC	CSVVSGGYTF	NA	TRBV29-1	TRBJ1-2	NA
TGTGCCACCAGCAGAGATAGTAACACTGAAGCTTTCTTT	CATSRDSNTEAFF	NA	TRBV15	TRBJ1-1	NA
TGCGCCAGCACCTCCCTCGGAGGACTCTACTTC	CASTSLGGLYF	NA	TRBV10-2	TRBJ2-7	NA
TGTGCCAGCAGCACCCCGGGACTATCCTACGAGCAGTACTTC	CASSTPGLSYEQYF	TRBD2	TRBV7-9	TRBJ2-7	NA
TGCGCCAGCAGCTTGGAGGGACTAGCGGGAGTTTTAAAGACCCAGTACTTC	CASSLEGLAGVLKTQYF	TRBD2	TRBV5-1	TRBJ2-5	NA
TGTGCCAGCAGCTCGGACAGAATCAATGAGCAGTTCTTC	CASSSDRINEQFF	NA	TRBV28	TRBJ2-1	NA
TGTGCCAGCAGGTCCGGGACAGGAACCATTACAAGGGCTTTCTTT	CASRSGTGTITRAFF	TRBD1	TRBV6-5	TRBJ1-1	NA
TGTGCCAGCAGCTTAGCTTCAGGGGGCCGCTCCTTTAATGAAAAACTGTTTTTT	CASSLASGGRSFNEKLFF	TRBD1	TRBV7-8	TRBJ1-4	NA
TGTGCCACCAGTGATTCGGACAGGGGGCTTCGCGAGCAGTACTTC	CATSDSDRGLREQYF	TRBD1	TRBV24-1	TRBJ2-7	NA
TGTGCCAGCAGCGTAGGGGACAGGGGACATCAGCCCCAGCATTTT	CASSVGDRGHQPQHF	TRBD1	TRBV9	TRBJ1-5	NA
TGTGCCAGCAGCCTCCCCCCCGGGACTAGCACAGATACGCAGTATTTT	CASSLPPGTSTDTQYF	NA	TRBV13	TRBJ2-3	NA
TGTGCCAGCAGCTTAGTACAGGGGGGAAGGACTGAAGCTTTCTTT	CASSLVQGGRTEAFF	TRBD1	TRBV11-2	TRBJ1-1	NA
TGTGCCAGCAGCCAAGACAGCCAAGAGACCCAGTACTTC	CASSQDSQETQYF	NA	TRBV4-2	TRBJ2-5	NA
TGTGCCAGCAGTCTTGGGGCAGGGTCTGAAGCTTTCTTT	CASSLGAGSEAFF	NA	TRBV27	TRBJ1-1	NA